The rows below give T cell receptor beta chains drawn from one sample of a study of T-cell memory formation after mild COVID-19. TCRdb called the 5' RACE reads again in MiXCR, with one record for every CDR3 protein. The sample holds over 250,000 distinct CDR3 sequences; roughly 15% are singletons and the top ten take roughly 23%. The sequenced sample consisted of PBMCs or a T cell subset sorted from them (not recorded which). Every receptor here comes from a man younger than 30 who had mild COVID-19 (a few samples of this study predate the infection). Cell type and time point are not known. Both conserved end residues are part of each CDR3. Some rows have no size entry. The others give once, few or many, or a class for an expanded clone.

TRBJ1-5,few,TRBV10-3,CAISESKGSNQPQHF
TRBJ1-2,many,TRBV7-9,CASSLEVGYTF
TRBJ2-3,many,TRBV20-1,CSASAVLTDTQYF
TRBJ2-7,few,TRBV12-3/TRBV12-4,CASSLRDAPLYEQYF
TRBJ1-4,few,TRBV12-3/TRBV12-4,CASSLQAINEKLFF
TRBJ1-1,.,TRBV27,CASSLFGSDTEAFF
TRBJ2-3,few,TRBV20-1,CSAREGLAGTDTQYF
TRBJ2-7,.,TRBV29-1,CSVSAGQGYDEQYF
TRBJ2-7,.,TRBV20-1,CSPPSQEHSYEQYF
TRBJ2-7,few,TRBV18,CASSSPVRDEQYF
TRBJ2-5,few,TRBV7-6,CASSASRVETQYF